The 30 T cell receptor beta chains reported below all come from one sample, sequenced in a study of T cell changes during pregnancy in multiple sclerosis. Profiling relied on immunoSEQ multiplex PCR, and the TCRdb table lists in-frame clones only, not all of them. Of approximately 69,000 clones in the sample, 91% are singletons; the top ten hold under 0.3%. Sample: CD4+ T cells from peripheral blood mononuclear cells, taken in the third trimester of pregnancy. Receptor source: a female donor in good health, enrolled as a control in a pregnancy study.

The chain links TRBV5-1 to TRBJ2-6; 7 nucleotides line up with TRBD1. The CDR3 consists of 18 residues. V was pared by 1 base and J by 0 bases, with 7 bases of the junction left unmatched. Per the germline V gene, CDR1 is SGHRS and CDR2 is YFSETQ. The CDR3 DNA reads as TGCGCCAGCAGCTTGATAAGGGACAGCTTCTCTGGGGCCAACGTCCTGACTTTC. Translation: CASSLIRDSFSGANVLTF.

CDR3 protein: CAWNGGGNQPQHF. As DNA, the CDR3 is TGTGCCTGGAACGGAGGGGGCAATCAGCCCCAGCATTTT. This chain joins TRBV30 and TRBJ1-5; D possibly corresponds to TRBD1 (5 bases). The CDR3 contains 13 residues. Germline values: CDR1 GTSNPN, CDR2 SVGIG (reference sequence). V was pared by 4 bases and J by 2 bases, with 9 bases between.

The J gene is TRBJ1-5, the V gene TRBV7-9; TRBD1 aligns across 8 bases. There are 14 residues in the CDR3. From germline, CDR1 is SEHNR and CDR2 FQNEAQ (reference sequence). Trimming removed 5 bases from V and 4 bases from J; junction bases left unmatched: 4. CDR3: CASSRQGNNQPQHF. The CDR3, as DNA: TGTGCCAGCAGCCGACAGGGGAATAATCAGCCCCAGCATTTT.

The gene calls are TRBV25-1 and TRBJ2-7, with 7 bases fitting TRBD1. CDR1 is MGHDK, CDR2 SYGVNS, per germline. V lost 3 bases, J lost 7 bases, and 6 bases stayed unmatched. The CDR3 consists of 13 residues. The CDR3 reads CASSDTGVGEQYF. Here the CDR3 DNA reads TGTGCCAGCAGTGATACAGGGGTGGGGGAGCAGTACTTC.

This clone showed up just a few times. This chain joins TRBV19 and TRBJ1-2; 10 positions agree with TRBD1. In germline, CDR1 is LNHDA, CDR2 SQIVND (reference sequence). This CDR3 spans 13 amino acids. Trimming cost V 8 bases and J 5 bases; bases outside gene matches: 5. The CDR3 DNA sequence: TGTGCCAGTGGGGACAGGGGAACTTATGGCTACACCTTC. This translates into CASGDRGTYGYTF.

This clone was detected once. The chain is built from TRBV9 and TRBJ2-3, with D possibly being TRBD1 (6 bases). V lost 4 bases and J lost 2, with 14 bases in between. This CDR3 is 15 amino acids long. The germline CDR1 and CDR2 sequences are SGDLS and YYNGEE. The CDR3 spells CASSSGHVNTDTQYF. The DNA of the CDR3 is TGTGCCAGCAGCTCGGGACACGTCAACACAGATACGCAGTATTTT.

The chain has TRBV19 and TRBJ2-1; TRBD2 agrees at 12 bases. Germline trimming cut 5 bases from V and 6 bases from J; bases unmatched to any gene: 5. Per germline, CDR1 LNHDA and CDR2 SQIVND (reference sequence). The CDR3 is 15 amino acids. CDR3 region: CASSSGLAGFNEQFF. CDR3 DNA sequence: TGTGCCAGTAGTTCGGGACTAGCGGGCTTCAATGAGCAGTTCTTC.

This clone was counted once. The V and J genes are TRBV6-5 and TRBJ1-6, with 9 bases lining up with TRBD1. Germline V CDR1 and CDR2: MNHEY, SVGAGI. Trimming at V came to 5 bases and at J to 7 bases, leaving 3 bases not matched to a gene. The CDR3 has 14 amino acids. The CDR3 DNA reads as TGTGCCAGCAGTAGAGGACAGGGGAATTCACCCCTCCACTTT. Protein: CASSRGQGNSPLHF.

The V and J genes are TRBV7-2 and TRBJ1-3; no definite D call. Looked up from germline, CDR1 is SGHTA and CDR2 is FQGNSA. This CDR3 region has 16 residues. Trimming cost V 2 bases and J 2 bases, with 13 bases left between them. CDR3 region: CASSLLEVFTGNTIYF. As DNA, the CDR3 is TGTGCCAGCAGCTTATTGGAGGTTTTCACTGGAAACACCATATATTTT.

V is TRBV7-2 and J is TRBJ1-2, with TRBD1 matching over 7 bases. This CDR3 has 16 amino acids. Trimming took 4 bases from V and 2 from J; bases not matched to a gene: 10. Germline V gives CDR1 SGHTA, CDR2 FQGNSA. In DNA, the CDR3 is TGTGCCAGCAGCTCCTACGGACAGGATGGGAACTATGGCTACACCTTC. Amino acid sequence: CASSSYGQDGNYGYTF.

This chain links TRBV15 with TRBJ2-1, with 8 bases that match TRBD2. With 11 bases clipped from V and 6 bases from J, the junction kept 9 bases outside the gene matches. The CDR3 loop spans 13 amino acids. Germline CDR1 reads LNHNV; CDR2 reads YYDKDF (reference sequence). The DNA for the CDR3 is TGTGCCGTACCGGGACTAGGGTCCAATGAGCAGTTCTTC. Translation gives CAVPGLGSNEQFF.

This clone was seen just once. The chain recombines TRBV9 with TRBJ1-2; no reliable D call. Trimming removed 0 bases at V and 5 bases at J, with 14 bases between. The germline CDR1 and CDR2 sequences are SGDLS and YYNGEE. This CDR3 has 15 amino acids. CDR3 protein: CASSVDAQDEYGYTF. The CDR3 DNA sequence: TGTGCCAGCAGCGTAGACGCGCAGGATGAGTATGGCTACACCTTC.

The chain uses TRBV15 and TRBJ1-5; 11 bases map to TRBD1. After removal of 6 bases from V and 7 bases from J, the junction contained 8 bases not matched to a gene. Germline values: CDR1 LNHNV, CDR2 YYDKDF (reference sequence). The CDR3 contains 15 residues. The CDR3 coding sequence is TGTGCCACCAGGTCAGGACAGGGGGCGGGACAGCCCCAGCATTTT. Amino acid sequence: CATRSGQGAGQPQHF.

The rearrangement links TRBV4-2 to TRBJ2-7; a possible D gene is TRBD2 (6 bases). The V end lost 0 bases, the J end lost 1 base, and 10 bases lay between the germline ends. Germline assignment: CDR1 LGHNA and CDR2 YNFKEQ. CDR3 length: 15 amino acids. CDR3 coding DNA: TGTGCCAGCAGCCAAGATCAAGGGACTTCCTACGAGCAGTACTTC. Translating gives CASSQDQGTSYEQYF.

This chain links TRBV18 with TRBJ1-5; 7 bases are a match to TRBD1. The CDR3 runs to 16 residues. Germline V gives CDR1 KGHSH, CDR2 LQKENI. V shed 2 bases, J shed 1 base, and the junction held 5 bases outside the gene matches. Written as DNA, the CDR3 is TGTGCCAGCTCACCAGCGGAGGGGGCGAGCAATCAGCCCCAGCATTTT. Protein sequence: CASSPAEGASNQPQHF. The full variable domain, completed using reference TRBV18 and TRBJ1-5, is NAGVMQNPRHLVRRRGQEARLRCSPMKGHSHVYWYRQLPEEGLKFMVYLQKENIIDESGMPKERFSAEFPKEGPSILRIQQVVRGDSAAYFCASSPAEGASNQPQHFGDGTRLSIL.

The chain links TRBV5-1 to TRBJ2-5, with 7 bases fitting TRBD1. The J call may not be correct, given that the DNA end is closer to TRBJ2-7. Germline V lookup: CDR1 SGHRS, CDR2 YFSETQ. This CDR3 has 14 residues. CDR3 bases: TGCGCCAGCAGTCCAACAGGGGAATCCTACGAGCAGTACTTC. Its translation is CASSPTGESYEQYF.

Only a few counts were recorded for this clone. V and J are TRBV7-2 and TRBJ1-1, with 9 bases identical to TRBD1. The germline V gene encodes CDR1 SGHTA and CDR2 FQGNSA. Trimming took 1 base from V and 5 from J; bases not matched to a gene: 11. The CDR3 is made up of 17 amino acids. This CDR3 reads CASSLGGTGILLTEAFF. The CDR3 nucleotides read TGTGCCAGCAGCTTAGGGGGGACAGGGATCCTCCTGACTGAAGCTTTCTTT.

The CDR3 DNA is TGTGCCAGCAGCCAAGCAATGGGCGCCTACAATGAGCAGTTCTTC. Translated: CASSQAMGAYNEQFF. The chain recombines TRBV4-2 with TRBJ2-1; D is uncertain. This CDR3 has 15 residues. The V and J ends lost 1 base and 2 bases respectively, with 9 bases between them. Germline V gene lookup returns CDR1 LGHNA and CDR2 YNFKEQ.

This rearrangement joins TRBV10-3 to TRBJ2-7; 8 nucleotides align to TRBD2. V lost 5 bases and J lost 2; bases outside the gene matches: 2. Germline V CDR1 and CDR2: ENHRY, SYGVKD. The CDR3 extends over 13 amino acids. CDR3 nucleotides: TGTGCCATCAGTCGGGAGGGGGCCTACGAGCAGTACTTC. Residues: CAISREGAYEQYF.

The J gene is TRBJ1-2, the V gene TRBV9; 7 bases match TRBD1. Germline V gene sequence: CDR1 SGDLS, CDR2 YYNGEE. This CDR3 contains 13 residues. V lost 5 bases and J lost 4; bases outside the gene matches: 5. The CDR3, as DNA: TGTGCCAGCAGGGTGACAGGGACCTATGGCTACACCTTC. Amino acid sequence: CASRVTGTYGYTF.

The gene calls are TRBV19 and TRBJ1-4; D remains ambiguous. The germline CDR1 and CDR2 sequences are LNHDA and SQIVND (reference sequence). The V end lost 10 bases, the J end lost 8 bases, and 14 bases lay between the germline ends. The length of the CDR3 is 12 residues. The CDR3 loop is CATMTVSEKLFF. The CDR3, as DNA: TGTGCCACGATGACCGTTAGCGAAAAACTGTTTTTT.

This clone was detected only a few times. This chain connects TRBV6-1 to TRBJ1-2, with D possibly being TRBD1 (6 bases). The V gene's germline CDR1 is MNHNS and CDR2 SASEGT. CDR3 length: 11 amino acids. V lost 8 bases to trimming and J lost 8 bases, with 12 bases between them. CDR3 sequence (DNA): TGTGCCAGCGGGGCGGGGGGCGGCTACACCTTC. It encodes CASGAGGGYTF.

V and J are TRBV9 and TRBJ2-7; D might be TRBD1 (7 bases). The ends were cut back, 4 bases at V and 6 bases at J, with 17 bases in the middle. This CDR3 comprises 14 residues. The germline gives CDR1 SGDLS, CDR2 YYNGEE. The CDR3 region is CASSPRDRTGEQYF. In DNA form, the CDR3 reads TGTGCCAGCAGCCCGCGGGACAGAACCGGCGAGCAGTACTTC.

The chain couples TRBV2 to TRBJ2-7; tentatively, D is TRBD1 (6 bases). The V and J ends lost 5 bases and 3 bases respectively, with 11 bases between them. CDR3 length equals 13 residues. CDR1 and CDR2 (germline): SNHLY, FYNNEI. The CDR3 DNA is TGTGCCAGCAGTCTCAGGGACAACTACGAGCAGTACTTC. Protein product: CASSLRDNYEQYF.

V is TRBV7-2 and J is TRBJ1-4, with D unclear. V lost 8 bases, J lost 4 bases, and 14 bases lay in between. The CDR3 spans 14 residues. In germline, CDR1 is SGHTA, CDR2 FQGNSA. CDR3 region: CASALIGDNEKLFF. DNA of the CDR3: TGTGCCAGCGCCCTGATAGGAGATAATGAAAAACTGTTTTTT.

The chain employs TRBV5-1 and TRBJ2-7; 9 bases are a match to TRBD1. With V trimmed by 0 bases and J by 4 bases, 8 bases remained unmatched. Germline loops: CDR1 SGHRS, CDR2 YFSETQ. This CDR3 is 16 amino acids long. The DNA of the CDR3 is TGCGCCAGCAGCTTGGCCGCGGGACAGGGACAATACGAGCAGTACTTC. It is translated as CASSLAAGQGQYEQYF.

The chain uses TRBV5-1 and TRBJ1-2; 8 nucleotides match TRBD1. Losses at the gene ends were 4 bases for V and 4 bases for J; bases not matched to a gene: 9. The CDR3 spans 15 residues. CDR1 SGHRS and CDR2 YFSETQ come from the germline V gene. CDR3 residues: CASSVDRGGSYGYTF. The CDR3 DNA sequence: TGCGCCAGCAGCGTCGACAGGGGCGGGAGCTATGGCTACACCTTC. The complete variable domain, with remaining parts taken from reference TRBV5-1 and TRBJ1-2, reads KAGVTQTPRYLIKTRGQQVTLSCSPISGHRSVSWYQQTPGQGLQFLFEYFSETQRNKGNFPGRFSGRQFSNSRSEMNVSTLELGDSALYLCASSVDRGGSYGYTFGSGTRLTVV.

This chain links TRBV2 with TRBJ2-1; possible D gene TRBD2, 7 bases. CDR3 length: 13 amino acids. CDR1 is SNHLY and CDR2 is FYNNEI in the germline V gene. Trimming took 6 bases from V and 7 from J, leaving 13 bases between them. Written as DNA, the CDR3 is TGTGCCAGCAGAGGGGGGGGCGGGAATGAGCAGTTCTTC. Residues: CASRGGGGNEQFF.

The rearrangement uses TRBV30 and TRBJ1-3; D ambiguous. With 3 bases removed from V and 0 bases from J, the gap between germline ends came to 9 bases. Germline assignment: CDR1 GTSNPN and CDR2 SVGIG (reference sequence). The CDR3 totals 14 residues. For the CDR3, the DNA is TGTGCCTGGAGGGACTCGCGCTCTGGAAACACCATATATTTT. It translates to CAWRDSRSGNTIYF.

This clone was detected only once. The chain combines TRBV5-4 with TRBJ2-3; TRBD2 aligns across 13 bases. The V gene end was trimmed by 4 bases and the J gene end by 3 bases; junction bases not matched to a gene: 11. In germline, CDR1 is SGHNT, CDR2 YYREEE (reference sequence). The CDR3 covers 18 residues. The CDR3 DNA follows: TGTGCCAGCAGCCGCAGACTAGCGGGGGGTGGGGGAACAGATACGCAGTATTTT. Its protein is CASSRRLAGGGGTDTQYF.